This TCR beta chain was sequenced in a study of beta chain features in type 1 diabetes. General study points: HLA influence on TCRB rearrangement stayed unresolved here. Patients with Type 1 diabetes showed moderately but significantly shorter TCRB CDR3s in all four CD4+ subsets.

Comment on this clone: Its antigen remains unknown.

Expressed TCRB transcripts were sequenced because the entire RNA isolate underwent reverse transcription. The assay was immunoSEQ multiplex PCR, and TCRdb's table has in-frame clones only and misses some. In the table there are roughly 150,000 clones, less than 9.5% of which are singletons. Blood was collected once per donor into heparin, averaging around 0.11 L. Input material: central memory CD4+ T cells from blood. This clonotype was obtained from a man younger than 35 in good health.

CDR3 DNA: TGTGCCAGCAGTACGGGACTCAGGACCGGGGAGCTGTTTTTT. Translating it yields CASSTGLRTGELFF. The chain is built from TRBV6-5 and TRBJ2-2, with D possibly matching TRBD2 (6 bases). Deletions cut 5 bases from V and 5 bases from J, with 12 bases between. Germline CDR1 MNHEY, CDR2 SVGAGI. CDR3 length equals 14 residues.